These 3 T cell receptor beta chains were sequenced from one sample in a study of blood T cells in healthy people across ages. The second PCR ran roughly 6 to 11 cycles with a sample-barcoded 5' primer and J-beta primers. TCRdb reprocessed the 5' RACE reads with MiXCR, giving one entry per CDR3 protein. Seen here are about 800,000 distinct CDR3 sequences, more than 20% observed once, and the top ten hold approximately 3.7%. This sample was shared with a second study, whose subject was T cells of mothers and their children.

The source material was blood. These receptors were taken from a boy aged 5-17 years in good health.

This clonotype was observed a few times. The chain has TRBV5-6 and TRBJ1-6; possible D gene TRBD1, 6 bases. The CDR3 length is 15 residues. Trimming shortened V by 0 bases and J by 10 bases, and 14 bases separated the two germline ends. The germline CDR1 and CDR2 sequences are SGHDT and YYEEEE. This CDR3 reads CASSLVRDTESPLHF. The CDR3 DNA follows: TGTGCCAGCAGCTTGGTAAGGGACACTGAATCACCCCTCCACTTT.

This clonotype turned up a few times. The chain joins TRBV5-5 to TRBJ2-3; possibly TRBD2 for D (6 bases). The CDR3 totals 15 residues. Trimming left V 0 bases short and J 2 bases short, with 10 bases between. Germline V lookup: CDR1 SGHKS, CDR2 YYEKEE (reference sequence). CDR3 in DNA: TGTGCCAGCAGCTTGGACGGGAGCACCACAGATACGCAGTATTTT. The encoded protein is CASSLDGSTTDTQYF.

The CDR3 bases are TGTGCCAGTAGTACCGGGACAGGGTACACAGATACGCAGTATTTT. Its translation: CASSTGTGYTDTQYF. The V gene is TRBV19, the J gene TRBJ2-3; 9 positions agree with TRBD1. V lost 4 bases, J lost 2 bases, and 4 bases stayed unmatched. Germline CDR1 and CDR2: LNHDA and SQIVND (reference sequence). CDR3 length: 15 amino acids. Together with reference TRBV19 and TRBJ2-3, the CDR3 gives the full variable domain: DGGITQSPKYLFRKEGQNVTLSCEQNLNHDAMYWYRQDPGQGLRLIYYSQIVNDFQKGDIAEGYSVSREKKESFPLTVTSAQKNPTAFYLCASSTGTGYTDTQYFGPGTRLTVL.